The T cell receptor (beta chain) under discussion was sequenced for a study of tumor-infiltrating lymphocytes in primary liver carcinoma. Study details: Sequenced samples came back with roughly 3.5 to 8 million productive TCRbeta reads, and the counts looked alike across tissue types.

As regards this clonotype: Its matching antigen is unknown.

Priming with a constant-region primer yielded TCR beta cDNA from roughly 500 ng total RNA. Three nested multiplex PCR rounds of slightly modified ARM-PCR generated TCR beta libraries. PCR rounds one and two used TRBV1-TRBV30 forward primers with a C-beta reverse primer for 10 cycles each. TCRdb reprocessed the multiplex PCR reads via MiXCR and lists one record per CDR3 protein. The table has around 330,000 distinct CDR3 sequences, approximately 58% seen once. Germline DNA was also extracted, and blood RNA derived from unsorted whole blood. At sampling, these chronic HBV carriers had received no treatment. Broader study findings: Lesser overlap characterized tumor-adjacent and tumor-blood pairs relative to tumor region pairs. It was in tumors, not blood, that the top-250-clone fraction was significantly higher (p = 0.039).

V was clipped by 5 bases and J by 9 bases, with 13 bases between them. The CDR3 is made up of 13 amino acids. Germline CDR1 is MGHRA and CDR2 is YSYEKL. Sequenced: peripheral blood. This chain uses TRBV4-1 with TRBJ2-2; TRBD1 might be the D (6 bases). The sequence was obtained from a woman aged 25 to 39 with primary liver carcinoma and hepatitis B virus infection. CDR3 sequence reads: CASSKQGTRELFF. The CDR3 region has the DNA TGCGCCAGCAGCAAACAGGGTACCAGGGAGCTGTTTTTT.